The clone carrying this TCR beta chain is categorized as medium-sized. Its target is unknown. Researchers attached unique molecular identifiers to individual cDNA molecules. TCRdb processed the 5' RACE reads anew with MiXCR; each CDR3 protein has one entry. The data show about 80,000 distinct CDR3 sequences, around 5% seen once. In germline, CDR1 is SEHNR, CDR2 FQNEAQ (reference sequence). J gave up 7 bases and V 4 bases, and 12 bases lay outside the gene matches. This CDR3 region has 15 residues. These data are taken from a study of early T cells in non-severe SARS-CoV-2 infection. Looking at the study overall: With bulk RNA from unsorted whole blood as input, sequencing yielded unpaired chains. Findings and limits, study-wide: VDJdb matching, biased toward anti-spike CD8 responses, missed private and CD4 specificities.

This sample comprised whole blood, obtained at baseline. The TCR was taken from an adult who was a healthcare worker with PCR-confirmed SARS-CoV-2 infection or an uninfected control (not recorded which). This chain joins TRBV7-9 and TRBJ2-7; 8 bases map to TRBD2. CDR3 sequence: CASSSSSGLGWEQYF. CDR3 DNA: TGTGCCAGCAGCTCGTCTAGCGGGTTAGGATGGGAGCAGTACTTC. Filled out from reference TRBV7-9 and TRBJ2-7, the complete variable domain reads DTGVSQNPRHKITKRGQNVTFRCDPISEHNRLYWYRQTLGQGPEFLTYFQNEAQLEKSRLLSDRFSAERPKGSFSTLEIQRTEQGDSAMYLCASSSSSGLGWEQYFGPGTRLTVT.